The entry that follows covers one T cell receptor (beta chain) sequence. The target antigen is unknown. TCRdb re-called the 5' RACE reads with MiXCR, one entry per CDR3 protein. The sample has hundreds of thousands of distinct CDR3 sequences; roughly a fifth are singletons. Germline V gene sequence: CDR1 LNHDA, CDR2 SQIVND (reference sequence). CDR3 length: 17 residues. Trimming removed 7 bases from V and 1 base from J, with 22 bases in between. This sample stems from a study of T-cell memory formation after mild COVID-19. Whole-study results and caveats: There were some responding clones in pre-infection memory, which suggested that cross-reactive memory had joined.

The material sequenced was PBMCs or a T cell subset sorted from them (not recorded which). This sequence joins TRBV19 and TRBJ2-5; the D is unclear. The sequence derives from a man in his late teens or twenties who had mild COVID-19 (a few samples of this study predate the infection). Cell type and time point are not known. The CDR3 DNA sequence: TGTGCCAGTAATGGGAAGTTTGGCCACCCCCTCCAAGAGACCCAGTACTTC. This encodes CASNGKFGHPLQETQYF.